A selection of T cell receptor beta chains follows, all from one sample in a study of blood T cell repertoires in COVID-19. The method was immunoSEQ multiplex PCR; TCRdb's version includes in-frame clones alone and lacks a portion of them. The sample lists around 250,000 clones, 70% to 90% occurring once. The material sequenced was peripheral blood. Receptors originate from a woman between 65 and 79 years old with active or convalescent COVID-19. Each CDR3 is given with its conserved first and last residue. The order of the fields is J gene, V gene, clone size, CDR3 length, D gene, CDR3 protein, CDR3 DNA. A D gene is named only where the DNA matches it firmly. Clone size is given for some rows only: seen once, a few or many times, or a class if the clone is expanded.

TRBJ1-4 TRBV2 few 15 TRBD1 CASSEEGQRYEKLFF TGTGCCAGCAGTGAAGAGGGACAGCGATATGAAAAACTGTTTTTT
TRBJ1-2 TRBV9 few 14 - CASDAGRTSGGYTF TGTGCCAGCGATGCAGGGAGGACTAGCGGTGGCTACACCTTC
TRBJ1-1 TRBV27 - 16 - CASSYRNTGVNTEAFF TGTGCCAGCAGTTATCGAAATACCGGGGTGAACACTGAAGCTTTCTTT
TRBJ1-1 TRBV12-3/TRBV12-4 once 13 TRBD1 CASSRTGNTEAFF TGTGCCAGCAGTAGGACAGGAAACACTGAAGCTTTCTTT
TRBJ2-3 TRBV12-5 - 19 TRBD2 CASGLGQTRTSGGVYTQYF TGTGCTAGTGGTTTGGGTCAAACCCGCACTAGCGGGGGGGTATATACGCAGTATTTT
TRBJ1-5 TRBV6-2/TRBV6-3 - 16 TRBD1 CASSYSIGTAYQPQHF TGTGCCAGCAGTTACTCAATCGGGACAGCGTATCAGCCCCAGCATTTT
TRBJ1-1 TRBV10-3 - 14 TRBD1 CAISDRGSPPKAFF TGTGCCATCAGCGACAGGGGAAGCCCCCCTAAAGCTTTCTTT
TRBJ1-4 TRBV10-3 - 12 TRBD1 CATAPGGEKLFF TGTGCCACCGCCCCAGGGGGGGAAAAACTGTTTTTT
TRBJ1-2 TRBV5-1 - 18 - CASSLNIGGDGANYGYTF TGCGCCAGCAGCTTGAATATTGGGGGCGATGGGGCTAACTATGGCTACACCTTC
TRBJ1-1 TRBV6-2/TRBV6-3 - 13 - CASSYSGRAEAFF TGTGCCAGCAGTTACTCGGGGAGGGCTGAAGCTTTCTTT
TRBJ2-1 TRBV6-5 - 15 TRBD2 CASTRHSGGNNEQFF TGTGCCAGCACCCGCCATAGCGGGGGGAACAATGAGCAGTTCTTC
TRBJ2-5 TRBV6-5 - 14 - CASTGLGGQETQYF TGTGCCAGTACTGGACTGGGGGGACAAGAGACCCAGTACTTC
TRBJ2-7 TRBV6-5 - 14 - CASSYATGFYEQYF TGTGCCAGCAGTTACGCAACAGGGTTCTACGAGCAGTACTTC
TRBJ2-2 TRBV21-1 - 17 - CASSIFGQGHTSGELFF TGTGCCAGCAGCATATTTGGACAGGGACACACCTCCGGGGAGCTGTTTTTT
TRBJ1-5 TRBV21-1 - 20 - CASSKGGFGSAGGEYQPQHF TGTGCCAGCAGCAAAGGAGGGTTCGGATCAGCAGGGGGTGAGTATCAGCCCCAGCATTTT
TRBJ1-4 TRBV19 few 16 TRBD1 CASSLDRGLAGGKLFF TGTGCCAGTAGTCTTGACAGGGGCCTGGCAGGAGGAAAACTGTTTTTT
TRBJ1-5 TRBV6-5 - 14 - CASSIDSSQSAQHF TGTGCCAGCAGCATCGACAGCTCCCAATCGGCCCAGCATTTT
TRBJ2-5 TRBV6-5 - 15 - CASSSTTEIQETQYF TGTGCCAGCAGCTCAACCACTGAGATCCAAGAGACCCAGTACTTC
TRBJ1-6 TRBV7-9 once 15 - CASSHGDIYNSPLHF TGTGCCAGCAGTCATGGGGACATCTATAATTCACCCCTCCACTTT
TRBJ1-4 TRBV9 - 18 - CASSVGLRGYSTNEKLFF TGTGCCAGCAGCGTCGGTCTCAGGGGATACTCAACTAATGAAAAACTGTTTTTT
TRBJ2-7 TRBV12-3/TRBV12-4 few 13 - CASSFGEGYEQYF TGTGCCAGCAGTTTCGGGGAAGGGTACGAGCAGTACTTC
TRBJ2-2 TRBV6-2/TRBV6-3 - 15 - CASSYAGLNTGELFF TGTGCCAGCAGTTACGCAGGATTAAACACCGGGGAGCTGTTTTTT